This entry features one TCR beta chain sequence. Its antigen is as yet unknown. This CDR3 has 13 residues. From germline, CDR1 is MGHDK and CDR2 SYGVNS. The trim removed 3 bases at V and 5 bases at J, leaving 0 bases unmatched. The entry originates in a study of T-cell memory formation after mild COVID-19. Study as a whole: Among the donors, TCR clusters were largely specific to each donor.

Study observations and caveats: In second-wave clones peaking day 37, SARS-CoV-2 specificity remained unconfirmed. The study detected some responding clones in pre-infection memory, suggesting cross-reactive memory joined.

One entry per CDR3 protein results from TCRdb running MiXCR on the 5' RACE reads. The data contain roughly 180,000 distinct CDR3 sequences, roughly 18% of them seen just once; the ten biggest clones take up more than 3%. The source of this sequence is a man aged 18 to 29 who had mild COVID-19 (a few samples of this study predate the infection). Cell type and time point are not known. Sequencing was performed on PBMCs or a T cell subset sorted from them (not recorded which). This rearrangement joins TRBV25-1 to TRBJ1-5, with TRBD1 matching over 8 bases. The CDR3 protein is CASSETGDQPQHF. The DNA of the CDR3 is TGTGCCAGCAGTGAGACAGGGGATCAGCCCCAGCATTTT. Full variable domain (remainder filled in from reference TRBV25-1 and TRBJ1-5): EADIYQTPRYLVIGTGKKITLECSQTMGHDKMYWYQQDPGMELHLIHYSYGVNSTEKGDLSSESTVSRIRTEHFPLTLESARPSHTSQYLCASSETGDQPQHFGDGTRLSIL.